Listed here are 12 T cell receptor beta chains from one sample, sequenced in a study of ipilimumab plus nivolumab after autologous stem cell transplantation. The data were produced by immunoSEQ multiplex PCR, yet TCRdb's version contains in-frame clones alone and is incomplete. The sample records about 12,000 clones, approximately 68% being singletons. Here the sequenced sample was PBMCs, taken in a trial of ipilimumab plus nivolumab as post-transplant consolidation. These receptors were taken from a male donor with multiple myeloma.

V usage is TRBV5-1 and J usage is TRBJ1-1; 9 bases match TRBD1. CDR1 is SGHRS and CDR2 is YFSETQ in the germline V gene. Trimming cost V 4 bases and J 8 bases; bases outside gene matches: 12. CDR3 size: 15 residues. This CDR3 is CASSPDRGRGSEAFF. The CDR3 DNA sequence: TGCGCCAGCAGCCCCGACAGGGGGAGGGGCTCGGAAGCTTTCTTT.

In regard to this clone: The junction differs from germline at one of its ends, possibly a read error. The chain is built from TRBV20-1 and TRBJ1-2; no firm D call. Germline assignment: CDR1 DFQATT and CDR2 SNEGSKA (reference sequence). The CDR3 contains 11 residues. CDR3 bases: TGTACCCCTAATGGATCGAGGGGCTACACCTTC. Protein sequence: CTPNGSRGYTF.

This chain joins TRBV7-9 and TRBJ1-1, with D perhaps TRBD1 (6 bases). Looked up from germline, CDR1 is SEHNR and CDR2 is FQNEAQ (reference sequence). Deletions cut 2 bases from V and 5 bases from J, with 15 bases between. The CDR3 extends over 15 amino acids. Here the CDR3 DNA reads TGTGCCAGCAGCTTAAGCGGGGGCGCCGGGACTGAAGCTTTCTTT. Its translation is CASSLSGGAGTEAFF.

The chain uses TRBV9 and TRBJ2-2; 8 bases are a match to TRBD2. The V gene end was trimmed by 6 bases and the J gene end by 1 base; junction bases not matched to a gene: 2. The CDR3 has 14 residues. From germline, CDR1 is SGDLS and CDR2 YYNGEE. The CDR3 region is CASILAGNTGELFF. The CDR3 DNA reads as TGTGCCAGCATCCTAGCGGGGAACACCGGGGAGCTGTTTTTT.

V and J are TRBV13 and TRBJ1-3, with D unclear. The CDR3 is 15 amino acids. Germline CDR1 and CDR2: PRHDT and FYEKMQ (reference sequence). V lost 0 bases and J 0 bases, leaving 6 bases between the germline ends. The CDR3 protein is CASSLGLSSGNTIYF. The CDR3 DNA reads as TGTGCCAGCAGCTTAGGGCTCTCCTCTGGAAACACCATATATTTT. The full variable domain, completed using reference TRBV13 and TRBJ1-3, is AAGVIQSPRHLIKEKRETATLKCYPIPRHDTVYWYQQGPGQDPQFLISFYEKMQSDKGSIPDRFSAQQFSDYHSELNMSSLELGDSALYFCASSLGLSSGNTIYFGEGSWLTVV.

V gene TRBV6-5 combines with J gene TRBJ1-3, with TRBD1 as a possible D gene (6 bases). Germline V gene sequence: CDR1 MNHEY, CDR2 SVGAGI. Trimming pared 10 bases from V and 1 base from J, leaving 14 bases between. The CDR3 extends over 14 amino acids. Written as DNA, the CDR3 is TGTGCCACAGGGGCACCCGAATCTGGAAACACCATATATTTT. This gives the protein CATGAPESGNTIYF.

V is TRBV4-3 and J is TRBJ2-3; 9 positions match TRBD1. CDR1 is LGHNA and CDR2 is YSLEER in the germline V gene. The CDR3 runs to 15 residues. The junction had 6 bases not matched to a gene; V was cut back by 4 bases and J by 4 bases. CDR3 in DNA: TGCGCCAGCAGCCCCAGGGGACAGGGACCAGATACGCAGTATTTT. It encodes CASSPRGQGPDTQYF.

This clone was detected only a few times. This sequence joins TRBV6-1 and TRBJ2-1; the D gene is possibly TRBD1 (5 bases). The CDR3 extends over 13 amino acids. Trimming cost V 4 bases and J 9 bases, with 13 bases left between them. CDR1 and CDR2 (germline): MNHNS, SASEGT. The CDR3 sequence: CASSVEFRGEQFF. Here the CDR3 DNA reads TGTGCCAGCAGTGTGGAGTTTAGGGGTGAGCAGTTCTTC.

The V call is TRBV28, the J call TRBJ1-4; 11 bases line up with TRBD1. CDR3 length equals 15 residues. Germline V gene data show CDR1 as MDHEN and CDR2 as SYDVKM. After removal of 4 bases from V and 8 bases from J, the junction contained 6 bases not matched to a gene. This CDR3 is CASSSGGQGGEKLFF. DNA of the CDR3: TGTGCCAGCAGTTCTGGGGGACAGGGGGGCGAAAAACTGTTTTTT.

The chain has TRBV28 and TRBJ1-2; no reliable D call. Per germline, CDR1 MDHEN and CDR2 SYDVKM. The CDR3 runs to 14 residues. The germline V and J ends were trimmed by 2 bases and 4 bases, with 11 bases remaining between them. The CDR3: CASSLSTEGYGYTF. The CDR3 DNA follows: TGTGCCAGCAGTTTAAGTACGGAAGGCTATGGCTACACCTTC.

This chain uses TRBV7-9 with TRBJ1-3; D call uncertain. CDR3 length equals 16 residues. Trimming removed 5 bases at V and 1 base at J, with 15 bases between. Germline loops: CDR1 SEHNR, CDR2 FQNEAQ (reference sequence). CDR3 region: CASSQGPGMSGNTIYF. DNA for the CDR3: TGTGCCAGCAGCCAAGGGCCCGGGATGTCTGGAAACACCATATATTTT.

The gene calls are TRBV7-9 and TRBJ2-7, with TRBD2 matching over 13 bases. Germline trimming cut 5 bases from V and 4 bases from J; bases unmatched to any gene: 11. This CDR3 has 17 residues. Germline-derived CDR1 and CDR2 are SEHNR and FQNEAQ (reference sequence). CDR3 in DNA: TGTGCCAGCAGCCCAAGACTGGGACTAGCGGGGCTATACGAGCAGTACTTC. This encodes CASSPRLGLAGLYEQYF.